The rows below give T cell receptor beta chains drawn from one sample of a study of PD-L1 blockade in urothelial cancer. Generated by immunoSEQ multiplex PCR, the TCRdb table keeps only in-frame clones and is missing some. The sample records 70,000 to 90,000 clones, approximately 81% being singletons. The input for sequencing was PBMCs, taken around atezolizumab (anti-PD-L1) treatment. These receptors came from a man aged 55 to 70 with urothelial cancer. CDR3s include the opening cysteine and the closing phenylalanine or tryptophan.

V gene,J gene,CDR3 protein
TRBV4-3,TRBJ1-2,CASSPGAGAEGYTF
TRBV5-1,TRBJ1-2,CASSLVGRVESYTF
TRBV18,TRBJ1-2,CASSPENYGYTF
TRBV29-1,TRBJ1-4,CSVRDSNEKLFF
TRBV5-1,TRBJ2-7,CASSPRSGYEQYF
TRBV30,TRBJ1-5,CAWSAPGQGRQPQHF
TRBV7-3,TRBJ2-1,CASSLDPGLANEQFF
TRBV7-2,TRBJ2-7,CASSLPRYEQYF
TRBV27,TRBJ2-2,CASSLISGGNTGELFF
TRBV19,TRBJ1-5,CASSSAGLRDQPQHF
TRBV15,TRBJ2-4,CATSSPRDSKNIQYF
TRBV11-2,TRBJ1-1,CASSRGQYTEAFF
TRBV2,TRBJ1-5,CASSVGGFGNQPQHF
TRBV28,TRBJ1-4,CASSFWADNEKLFF
TRBV4-2,TRBJ2-3,CASSQDWGDTSTDTQYF
TRBV11-3,TRBJ2-5,CASSSQTQGQETQYF
TRBV20-1,TRBJ1-3,CSAPRGNTIYF
TRBV7-6,TRBJ1-2,CASSLNGDGYTF
TRBV4-2,TRBJ2-3,CASSFYPVSGGADTQYF
TRBV7-9,TRBJ2-1,CASSSRGSGINEQFF
TRBV4-3,TRBJ1-2,CASSQDGGPYGYTF
TRBV5-1,TRBJ1-2,CASSPETVYGYTF
TRBV29-1,TRBJ2-7,CSVGGGGVAYEQYF
TRBV4-2,TRBJ2-4,CASSQDPTGVSKAKNIQYF
TRBV19,TRBJ2-7,CASSAVSSYEQYF
TRBV29-1,TRBJ1-2,CSVYSYGYTF
TRBV5-1,TRBJ2-2,CASSPIEGNTGELFF
TRBV5-4,TRBJ2-3,CASSRTGRDTDTQYF
TRBV7-9,TRBJ1-2,CASSGRGQDYGYTF
TRBV5-1,TRBJ2-2,CASSFVRGPTNTGELFF
TRBV4-3,TRBJ1-4,CASTPGQTNEKLFF
TRBV7-3,TRBJ2-7,CASSPGPKHEQYF
TRBV28,TRBJ1-4,CASSPRPEKLFF
TRBV7-8,TRBJ1-5,CASSQYSRGSNQPQHF
TRBV30,TRBJ1-3,CAWSNSGGRRNTIYF
TRBV5-1,TRBJ2-7,CASSGTGISYEQYF
TRBV2,TRBJ1-2,CASTRDRGNGYTF
TRBV7-2,TRBJ1-3,CASSALTGGNTIYF
TRBV5-1,TRBJ2-4,CASSHDRGENIQYF
TRBV9,TRBJ1-2,CASSVATGGYTF
TRBV12-5,TRBJ2-2,CASVSQTNTGELFF
TRBV5-6,TRBJ2-7,CASSSGGLLTYEQYF
TRBV5-4,TRBJ1-2,CASTWTGTGYGYTF
TRBV4-1,TRBJ2-7,CASSQRGNGQLVFEQYF
TRBV6-5,TRBJ2-7,CADFYEQYF
TRBV5-1,TRBJ2-5,CASSIAGVQETQYF
TRBV4-1,TRBJ2-2,CASSRDGAGVGTGELFF
TRBV5-1,TRBJ1-6,CASSLTGADSPLHF
TRBV7-9,TRBJ1-2,CASSPTGIYGYTF
TRBV10-1,TRBJ2-1,CASSDRTDGVRNEQFF
TRBV29-1,TRBJ2-7,CSVNNREVGEQYF